These T cell receptor beta chains were read from a single sample in a study of blood T cell repertoires in COVID-19. Profiling relied on immunoSEQ multiplex PCR, and the TCRdb table lists in-frame clones only, not all of them. The sample yields fewer than 400,000 clones, about 87% seen once. Sequencing was done on a sample of PBMCs or T cells enriched from blood (not recorded which). These receptors originate from a woman aged 45 to 65 who had recovered from COVID-19. Each CDR3 is given with its conserved first and last residue. D genes are given only for firm matches. Part of the rows lack a size; the others show once, few, many or a class for expanded clones.

clone_size	v_call	j_call	d_call	cdr3_aa	cdr3_nt
NA	TRBV4-3	TRBJ2-3	NA	CASSQGGPDTQYF	TGCGCCAGCAGCCAAGGAGGGCCAGATACGCAGTATTTT
NA	TRBV5-5	TRBJ1-3	TRBD1	CASRPSPGTVNGNTIYF	TGTGCCAGCAGGCCAAGTCCCGGGACAGTTAATGGAAACACCATATATTTT
NA	TRBV4-2	TRBJ1-2	TRBD1	CASSHVPGQGGLNYGYTF	TGTGCCAGCAGCCACGTTCCGGGACAGGGGGGCCTCAACTATGGCTACACCTTC
NA	TRBV5-4	TRBJ1-2	TRBD1	CASSLRTGRRYTF	TGTGCCAGCAGCTTGAGGACAGGGAGGCGCTACACCTTC
NA	TRBV7-6	TRBJ2-2	TRBD1	CASSLPLGQGMWAGELFF	TGTGCCAGCAGCTTACCCCTGGGACAGGGGATGTGGGCCGGGGAGCTGTTTTTT
NA	TRBV4-2	TRBJ2-5	TRBD2	CASSQASSGTGAQYF	TGTGCCAGCAGCCAAGCGTCTAGCGGAACTGGGGCCCAGTACTTC
NA	TRBV19	TRBJ2-5	TRBD1	CASSLATGVWQTQYF	TGTGCCAGTAGTCTGGCAACAGGGGTCTGGCAGACCCAGTACTTC
once	TRBV28	TRBJ2-2	NA	CASSFLAGELFF	TGTGCCAGCAGTTTCTTAGCCGGGGAGCTGTTTTTT
NA	TRBV5-8	TRBJ1-5	NA	CASSPTGYSNQPQHF	TGTGCCAGCAGCCCGACGGGGTATAGCAATCAGCCCCAGCATTTT
NA	TRBV9	TRBJ1-1	TRBD1	CASSPQGTVNTEAFF	TGTGCCAGCAGCCCCCAGGGGACAGTGAACACTGAAGCTTTCTTT
NA	TRBV28	TRBJ1-1	NA	CASSWGGAEAFF	TGTGCCAGCAGTTGGGGTGGGGCGGAAGCTTTCTTT
NA	TRBV6-5	TRBJ2-1	NA	CASKGKGITYNEQFF	TGTGCCAGCAAAGGGAAGGGGATTACCTACAATGAGCAGTTCTTC
NA	TRBV5-1	TRBJ1-2	NA	CASSSGGGPYGYTF	TGCGCCAGCAGCTCTGGGGGGGGTCCCTATGGCTACACCTTC
NA	TRBV30	TRBJ1-5	TRBD1	CAWQQGQEPQHF	TGTGCCTGGCAACAGGGGCAGGAGCCCCAGCATTTT
once	TRBV5-1	TRBJ1-2	NA	CASSLERAQGHGYTF	TGCGCCAGCAGCTTGGAGCGTGCCCAGGGGCATGGCTACACCTTC
NA	TRBV7-9	TRBJ1-1	NA	CASSKATLRDTEAFF	TGTGCCAGCAGCAAGGCCACCCTACGGGACACTGAAGCTTTCTTT